One TCR beta chain is described in this entry. It lacks a known antigen. No base-level quality is on record; no much larger clone is a single base apart. This specimen belongs to a study of beta chain features in type 1 diabetes (dated by TCRdb to the late 2010s). A note on the overall study: No differences in mean age, gender distribution, total cell number or subset yield were found between patients and healthy donors. The study compared TCRB repertoires of sorted circulating CD4+ T cell subsets between recently diagnosed type 1 diabetes patients and matched healthy donors. Naive and central memory subsets were obtained from all 30 or so donors, but regulatory and stem cell-like memory subsets were isolated from only 8 patients and 8 healthy donors. A total of over 90,000,000 sorted cells were examined across all samples, and a strong correlation was observed between cell number per subset and RNA yield.

CDR1 SGDLS and CDR2 YYNGEE are derived from the germline V gene. Reading from cysteine to phenylalanine, the CDR3 counts 17 amino acids. Of all the DNA, just the CDR3 is kept, 51 bases in frame from base 1. After removal of 0 bases from V and 2 bases from J, the junction retains 7 bases not matched to a gene. A single peripheral blood draw of about 116 mL on average was collected from each donor into heparinised tubes. A BD FACSAria II was used to sort naive, central memory, regulatory and stem cell-like memory CD4+ T cells with a panel that included CD45RO, CCR7, CD25, CD127, CD95 and CD27. A purity above 95% was achieved for all sorted populations. PBMCs were separated immediately by Lymphoprep density gradient centrifugation and were stained directly, without being cultured. So that batch effects would be minimized, each experiment stained and sorted samples in pairs, pairing one healthy donor with one patient.

The research as a whole found: Because cDNA was sequenced instead of genomic DNA, activated cells with high expression could be over-represented, although the groups did not differ in activation or CD3 levels. Type 1 diabetes patients showed a moderate but significant shortening of TCRB CDR3 length in all four CD4+ subsets. At VDJ recombination sites, type 1 diabetes patients had fewer insertions and more deleted nucleotides, which implies abnormalities in thymic rearrangement. Shorter templates might be favored by PCR, yet because patient and control samples were amplified and corrected together, any such skew would affect both groups equally. HLA sub-analyses involved small numbers of individuals, so any influence of HLA type on TCRB rearrangement remained unresolved. Naive, central memory and regulatory TCRB repertoires appeared to be more similar among patients than among healthy donors.

The entire isolated RNA was reverse transcribed using the High Capacity cDNA Reverse Transcription Kit, and thus expressed TCRB transcripts were sequenced. Deep immunoSEQ sequencing was performed on naive, central memory and regulatory T cell samples, with an average of roughly 3.6 million total reads per sample. After sorted cells were lysed in RLT buffer, RNA was extracted with DNase-treated RNeasy Micro or Mini kits, with the choice depending on cell number. To prevent cross-contamination, every cell subset was processed on its own, while patient and healthy donor samples were processed together. TCRB sequences were amplified from cDNA with the immunoSEQ multiplex PCR, producing 87-bp fragments spanning the CDR3 region. The amplicons were sequenced using the Illumina HiSeq platform. Turning to the authors' computational methods: PCR bias was corrected computationally using synthetic template baselines, and reads within Hamming distance 2 were collapsed, with unmergeable singletons discarded. Reads were aligned to IMGT to assign V, D and J genes, CDR3 length, and insertions or deletions at six rearrangement sites. Within each subset, clonotype counts were normalized to sorted cell number, after which true diversity and Gini coefficients were computed with the tcR R package. The overlap coefficient, calculated on TCRB nucleotide sequences, was used to measure repertoire sharing. In TCRdb, the immuneACCESS table is reduced to in-frame sequences with V and J assigned. These tables do not hold every clone; where another copy was compared, an unresolved V gene accounts for under half, and the others remain unexplained. V, J and clone size reflect that table, while D and trimming were determined from the DNA. The sample table records about 300,000 clones; 8% of these occur just once. The top ten clonotypes cover roughly 1% of the sample.

Rearrangement joined TRBV9 to TRBJ2-3, and 9 junctional nucleotides match TRBD2. The specimen sequenced was central memory CD4+ T cells from blood. This receptor was taken from a woman between 18 and 29 years old in good health. The sequenced DNA is TGTGCCAGCAGCGTAGGTCTCAGCGGGGGGCTCACAGATACGCAGTATTTT. Translated, this gives CASSVGLSGGLTDTQYF.